The 12 T cell receptor beta chains below come from one sample, sequenced in a study of CD8+ T cells in alopecia areata. Treatment denoted: oral pan-JAK inhibitor, 5-10 mg twice daily. RNA, once extracted, was reverse transcribed into cDNA for use as the sequencing template. Profiled with immunoSEQ multiplex PCR; TCRdb holds only in-frame clones, not every one. Among around 160,000 clones, roughly 60% were seen once, and the ten largest hold 13% to 15%. Sequenced here: CD4+ T cells sorted from blood, sampled at week 24, from a patient treated with tofacitinib. These receptor sequences come from a human donor with alopecia areata.

The chain joins TRBV13 to TRBJ2-1, with TRBD2 matching over 9 bases. The germline V gene has CDR1 PRHDT and CDR2 FYEKMQ (reference sequence). The CDR3 is made up of 18 amino acids. The ends lost 2 bases at V and 0 bases at J; junction bases unmatched: 8. For the CDR3, the DNA is TGTGCCAGCAGCTTACAAAGCGGGGGGCCTCACTCCTACAATGAGCAGTTCTTC. Translation: CASSLQSGGPHSYNEQFF.

The CDR3 DNA follows: TGTGCCAGCAGCTTGCGGCAAGGAAATGAAAAACTGTTTTTT. Amino acids: CASSLRQGNEKLFF. This rearrangement joins TRBV13 to TRBJ1-4; the D is unclear. The germline V and J ends were trimmed by 3 bases and 5 bases, with 10 bases remaining between them. Germline-derived CDR1 and CDR2 are PRHDT and FYEKMQ (reference sequence). This CDR3 has 14 residues.

This clone has just a few counts. V and J are TRBV2 and TRBJ2-3, with 11 positions matching TRBD2. Per germline, CDR1 SNHLY and CDR2 FYNNEI. Germline trimming cut 0 bases from V and 8 bases from J; bases unmatched to any gene: 4. The CDR3 runs to 15 residues. This CDR3 reads CASSEARLAGSTQYF. The CDR3 region has the DNA TGTGCCAGCAGTGAAGCGCGACTAGCGGGGAGTACGCAGTATTTT.

V is TRBV27 and J is TRBJ1-1; maybe TRBD1 (5 bases). The germline V gene encodes CDR1 MNHEY and CDR2 SMNVEV (reference sequence). This CDR3 contains 12 residues. The ends were cut back, 6 bases at V and 10 bases at J, with 15 bases in the middle. Here the CDR3 reads CASRQSRETAFF. The CDR3 region has the DNA TGTGCCAGCAGACAGTCCAGGGAGACAGCTTTCTTT.

The genes are TRBV30 and TRBJ1-2; 7 bases agree with TRBD1. CDR1 and CDR2 from the germline V gene are GTSNPN and SVGIG (reference sequence). This CDR3 is built from 14 residues. With 7 bases clipped from V and 0 bases from J, the junction kept 8 bases outside the gene matches. CDR3 nucleotides: TGTGCCTTAAATGGGGGACAGTCTAACTATGGCTACACCTTC. It is translated as CALNGGQSNYGYTF.

V is TRBV7-9 and J is TRBJ2-7; TRBD2 matches at 7 bases. Germline loops: CDR1 SEHNR, CDR2 FQNEAQ (reference sequence). Trimming cost V 5 bases and J 5 bases; bases outside gene matches: 9. CDR3 size: 14 residues. CDR3 coding DNA: TGTGCCAGCAGCCCCGGGCGGGGAGGGAACGAGCAGTACTTC. Its translation is CASSPGRGGNEQYF.

The V gene is TRBV29-1, the J gene TRBJ1-1, with D unresolved. V was trimmed by 6 bases and J by 4 bases, leaving 15 bases between them. CDR3 length: 13 amino acids. The germline CDR1 and CDR2 sequences are SQVTM and ANQGSEA. CDR3 in DNA: TGCAGCGTGAAGGGCAATCGGGGCACTGAAGCTTTCTTT. The encoded protein is CSVKGNRGTEAFF.

This clone has just one count. The junction and the germline gene differ at one end; a read error may be behind it. The CDR3 nucleotides read TGTGCCAGCAGTTACGCGATAGGGCGGTCCAACACTGAAGCTTTCTTT. The encoded protein is CASSYAIGRSNTEAFF. V usage is TRBV10-3 and J usage is TRBJ1-1; D call uncertain. This CDR3 has 16 amino acids. Germline V lookup: CDR1 ENHRY, CDR2 SYGVKD.

This rearrangement joins TRBV5-4 to TRBJ2-5; unclear D gene. Trimming took off 4 bases at V and 3 bases at J, with 4 bases between the two ends. The CDR3 sequence is 11 residues long. Germline V gives CDR1 SGHNT, CDR2 YYREEE (reference sequence). The CDR3: CASSSKETQYF. The CDR3, as DNA: TGTGCCAGCAGCAGCAAAGAGACCCAGTACTTC.

The V gene is TRBV30, the J gene TRBJ2-7, with 7 positions matching TRBD2. Trimming took 1 base from V and 8 from J; bases not matched to a gene: 5. Germline V gives CDR1 GTSNPN, CDR2 SVGIG (reference sequence). This CDR3 has 12 amino acids. CDR3 loop: CAWSGQGGKQYF. In nucleotides, the CDR3 is TGTGCCTGGAGTGGTCAGGGAGGGAAGCAGTACTTC. The full variable domain, with the rest looked up from reference TRBV30 and TRBJ2-7, is SQTIHQWPATLVQPVGSPLSLECTVEGTSNPNLYWYRQAAGRGLQLLFYSVGIGQISSEVPQNLSASRPQDRQFILSSKKLLLSDSGFYLCAWSGQGGKQYFGPGTRLTVT.

The chain links TRBV7-6 to TRBJ2-2, with 9 bases aligning to TRBD2. Germline V gives CDR1 SGHVS, CDR2 FNYEAQ. V dropped 11 bases and J dropped 0; count of bases not matched to a gene: 1. This CDR3 has 13 amino acids. CDR3 coding DNA: TGTGCCTGCGGGAGGGCGAACACCGGGGAGCTGTTTTTT. Translating gives CACGRANTGELFF.

The rearrangement joins TRBV5-1 to TRBJ1-6, with D unclear. Trimming pared 0 bases from V and 0 bases from J, leaving 7 bases between. Per germline, CDR1 SGHRS and CDR2 YFSETQ. This CDR3 contains 16 residues. CDR3 in amino acids: CASSLDRSSYNSPLHF. CDR3 nucleotides: TGCGCCAGCAGCTTGGACCGGAGCTCCTATAATTCACCCCTCCACTTT.